This T cell receptor (beta chain) was retrieved from a study of T-cell reconstitution after alpha-beta-depleted transplantation in children. Germline V gives CDR1 DFQATT, CDR2 SNEGSKA (reference sequence). The ends were cut back, 5 bases at V and 2 bases at J, with 20 bases in the middle. CDR3 length equals 16 residues. This clonotype has only a few counts. Unique molecular identifiers tagged the TCRbeta library. TCRdb passed the PCR reads through MiXCR, listing each CDR3 protein once. Of about 350,000 distinct CDR3 sequences in the sample, 10% to 15% were seen once. This chain uses TRBV20-1 with TRBJ2-3; the D gene is possibly TRBD2 (6 bases). Sequences were derived from PBMCs, sampled from the stem cell graft. The receptor's source is a human donor who donated a stem cell graft to a child with Fanconi anemia. The CDR3 DNA follows: TGCAGTGCTGCAGATTCACTAGCAGCCTACACAGATACGCAGTATTTT. Translated: CSAADSLAAYTDTQYF.